These 30 T cell receptor beta chains came from one sample sequenced in a study of T cells after yellow fever vaccination. One entry per CDR3 protein results from TCRdb running MiXCR on the 5' RACE reads. The data hold around 160,000 distinct CDR3 sequences, with 6.5% to 8.5% observed a single time. The starting material was CD4+ T cells sorted from PBMCs, obtained 4 to 5 days after the first yellow fever vaccination. The receptors come from a man aged 18 to 29 who received the YFV17D yellow fever vaccine.

In its sample, this clonotype was seen many times. The chain is built from TRBV5-1 and TRBJ1-1; perhaps TRBD1 as D (6 bases). This CDR3 contains 15 residues. V lost 0 bases and J lost 3, with 12 bases in between. The germline V gene encodes CDR1 SGHRS and CDR2 YFSETQ. The CDR3 coding sequence is TGCGCCAGCAGCTTGGTTGGGGGCGATTACACTGAAGCTTTCTTT. This gives the protein CASSLVGGDYTEAFF. Using reference TRBV5-1 and TRBJ1-1 for the parts outside the CDR3, the full variable domain is KAGVTQTPRYLIKTRGQQVTLSCSPISGHRSVSWYQQTPGQGLQFLFEYFSETQRNKGNFPGRFSGRQFSNSRSEMNVSTLELGDSALYLCASSLVGGDYTEAFFGQGTRLTVV.

This clonotype was seen just once. The V gene is TRBV11-2, the J gene TRBJ2-3; D remains ambiguous. The length of the CDR3 is 15 residues. Trimming pared 1 base from V and 4 bases from J, leaving 12 bases between. Germline values: CDR1 SGHAT, CDR2 FQNNGV. Here the CDR3 reads CASSLVALSSDTQYF. The DNA for the CDR3 is TGTGCCAGCAGCTTAGTGGCCTTAAGTTCAGATACGCAGTATTTT.

This clonotype was recorded many times. V gene TRBV4-2 combines with J gene TRBJ2-1; the D is unclear. Germline CDR1 reads LGHNA; CDR2 reads YNFKEQ. V shed 5 bases and J shed 7 bases, with 12 bases lying between them. This CDR3 is built from 13 residues. The CDR3 DNA reads TGTGCCAGCAGCGTACGCACAGCAAATGAGCAGTTCTTC. Translated: CASSVRTANEQFF.

This clonotype has only a few counts. The chain joins TRBV2 to TRBJ2-7, with TRBD2 as a possible D gene (5 bases). V was shortened by 8 bases and J by 6 bases, with 17 bases between the two germline ends. This CDR3 spans 13 amino acids. The germline CDR1 and CDR2 sequences are SNHLY and FYNNEI. CDR3 amino acids: CASSIQLDLEQYV. The DNA for the CDR3 is TGTGCCAGCTCGATTCAACTAGATCTCGAGCAGTACGTC.

At least ten counts were recorded for this clonotype. The chain joins TRBV2 to TRBJ1-5; possible D gene TRBD1, 6 bases. This CDR3 has 13 amino acids. Looked up from germline, CDR1 is SNHLY and CDR2 is FYNNEI. V shed 6 bases and J shed 6 bases, with 12 bases lying between them. CDR3: CASRQGGGQPQHF. CDR3 coding DNA: TGTGCCAGCAGACAGGGAGGGGGTCAGCCCCAGCATTTT.

A remark on this clonotype: A much larger clone lies a single base off, so this may be a read error. This chain connects TRBV20-1 to TRBJ2-3, with D perhaps matching TRBD2 (6 bases). Germline CDR1 reads DFQATT; CDR2 reads SNEGSKA (reference sequence). The CDR3 loop spans 13 amino acids. The V end lost 5 bases, the J end lost 4 bases, and 13 bases lay between the germline ends. This CDR3 reads CSARPSGADTQYF. Written as DNA, the CDR3 is TGCAGTGCTCGTCCTTCGGGGGCAGATACGCAGTATTTT.

This clonotype appeared many times. CDR3: CASSPGQEYNEQFF. For the CDR3, the DNA is TGTGCCAGCAGCCCGGGACAAGAATACAATGAGCAGTTCTTC. The rearrangement links TRBV11-2 to TRBJ2-1; the D gene is possibly TRBD1 (6 bases). The CDR3 has 14 amino acids. Looked up from germline, CDR1 is SGHAT and CDR2 is FQNNGV. The V end was cut by 5 bases, the J end by 4 bases, with 12 bases between.

At least ten counts were recorded for this clonotype. This rearrangement joins TRBV5-1 to TRBJ2-3; 8 bases agree with TRBD2. Germline trimming cut 4 bases from V and 5 bases from J; bases unmatched to any gene: 6. CDR3 length: 14 amino acids. Germline V lookup: CDR1 SGHRS, CDR2 YFSETQ. CDR3 sequence reads: CASSLGLAEDTQYF. The CDR3 nucleotides read TGCGCCAGCAGCCTCGGACTAGCCGAAGATACGCAGTATTTT.

This clonotype was recorded at least ten times. V and J are TRBV20-1 and TRBJ2-1; D is perhaps TRBD2 (7 bases). V was shortened by 8 bases and J by 3 bases, with 20 bases between the two germline ends. There are 15 residues in the CDR3. Per germline, CDR1 DFQATT and CDR2 SNEGSKA (reference sequence). The CDR3 coding sequence is TGCAGTACCCAATCGGCGGGGGCTATCTACAATGAGCAGTTCTTC. This encodes CSTQSAGAIYNEQFF.

Of note for this clonotype: Being one base from a much bigger clone, this may be a read error. The chain is built from TRBV11-2 and TRBJ2-7, with TRBD2 as a possible D gene (5 bases). The germline gives CDR1 SGHAT, CDR2 FQNNGV. Trimming took 1 base from V and 0 from J, leaving 7 bases between them. CDR3 size: 14 residues. CDR3 coding DNA: TGTGCCAGCAGCTTAGTAGGGAGCTCCTACGAGCAGTACGTC. It is translated as CASSLVGSSYEQYV.

In its sample, this clonotype was seen many times. This chain uses TRBV7-9 with TRBJ2-1; D gene ambiguous. With 7 bases removed from V and 4 bases from J, the gap between germline ends came to 11 bases. Looked up from germline, CDR1 is SEHNR and CDR2 is FQNEAQ (reference sequence). The CDR3 has 13 amino acids. DNA of the CDR3: TGTGCCAGCAACCCCGACGGATACAATGAGCAGTTCTTC. It translates to CASNPDGYNEQFF.

The gene calls are TRBV19 and TRBJ1-1; D possibly corresponds to TRBD1 (5 bases). Germline CDR1 and CDR2: LNHDA and SQIVND (reference sequence). The CDR3 is 14 amino acids. V was pared by 8 bases and J by 3 bases, with 16 bases between. CDR3 nucleotides: TGTGCCAGTTTCCGGCAGGGAAAGGACACTGAAGCTTTCTTT. It codes for CASFRQGKDTEAFF. The full variable domain, with the rest looked up from reference TRBV19 and TRBJ1-1, is DGGITQSPKYLFRKEGQNVTLSCEQNLNHDAMYWYRQDPGQGLRLIYYSQIVNDFQKGDIAEGYSVSREKKESFPLTVTSAQKNPTAFYLCASFRQGKDTEAFFGQGTRLTVV.

This clonotype appeared many times. The CDR3 sequence: CASSQGQTGVVNIQYF. CDR3 sequence (DNA): TGCGCCAGCAGCCAAGGTCAGACAGGGGTTGTAAACATTCAGTACTTC. This chain uses TRBV4-1 with TRBJ2-4; TRBD1 matches 8 bases. V shed 1 base and J 6 bases; nucleotides not matched to a gene: 8. Germline lookup yields CDR1 MGHRA and CDR2 YSYEKL. This CDR3 is 16 amino acids long.

V usage is TRBV6-5 and J usage is TRBJ1-2; D is possibly TRBD1 (6 bases). The length of the CDR3 is 16 residues. CDR1 and CDR2 (germline): MNHEY, SVGAGI. Trimming cost V 4 bases and J 1 base, with 16 bases left between them. The CDR3 coding sequence is TGTGCCAGCAGTTCCCAACCCCCGGACAGTAACTATGGCTACACCTTC. This translates into CASSSQPPDSNYGYTF.

This clonotype was seen at least ten times. The chain combines TRBV7-2 with TRBJ2-2; D possibly corresponds to TRBD1 (6 bases). The CDR3 loop spans 16 amino acids. V lost 2 bases and J 4 bases, leaving 14 bases between the germline ends. Per germline, CDR1 SGHTA and CDR2 FQGNSA. This CDR3 reads CASSLTQGRGTGELFF. The CDR3 coding sequence is TGTGCCAGCAGCTTAACCCAGGGGCGAGGCACCGGGGAGCTGTTTTTT.

This clonotype was observed at least ten times. J is TRBJ2-7 and V is TRBV5-1; 7 bases are shared with TRBD1. CDR1 is SGHRS and CDR2 is YFSETQ in the germline V gene. Trimming at V came to 0 bases and at J to 9 bases, leaving 12 bases not matched to a gene. The CDR3 is 15 residues long. CDR3 DNA sequence: TGCGCCAGCAGCTTGGACCCTGGGACAGCCGACGGGCAGTACGTC. Protein product: CASSLDPGTADGQYV.

This clonotype appeared many times. This chain connects TRBV24-1 to TRBJ2-3; no firm D call. V lost 0 bases to trimming and J lost 3 bases, with 3 bases between them. Germline CDR1 KGHDR, CDR2 SFDVKD. This CDR3 has 13 residues. The CDR3 is CATSDLVTDTQYF. The CDR3 coding sequence is TGTGCCACCAGTGATTTGGTTACAGATACGCAGTATTTT.

CDR3 DNA sequence: TGCGCCAGCAGCTTGGCAGCACGAGAGACCCAGTACTTC. Encoded protein: CASSLAARETQYF. This rearrangement joins TRBV5-1 to TRBJ2-5; unclear D gene. V lost 0 bases, J lost 4 bases, and 7 bases lay in between. Germline CDR1 and CDR2: SGHRS and YFSETQ. There are 13 residues in the CDR3.

This clonotype has ten or more counts. The V call is TRBV5-6, the J call TRBJ2-7; D not resolved. V gave up 0 bases and J gave up 1 base, with 5 bases separating them. Germline V gene sequence: CDR1 SGHDT, CDR2 YYEEEE. This CDR3 region has 13 residues. The CDR3 nucleotides are TGTGCCAGCAGCTTGGATAGGTCCTACGAGCAGTACGTC. Its protein product is CASSLDRSYEQYV.

This clonotype was seen repeatedly, ten times or more. The chain employs TRBV5-4 and TRBJ1-5; a weak D match, TRBD1 (5 bases). The CDR3 sequence is 13 residues long. Germline V CDR1 and CDR2: SGHNT, YYREEE (reference sequence). V lost 0 bases, J lost 6 bases, and 7 bases lay in between. The CDR3 nucleotides are TGTGCCAGCAGCTTGGGTGGGGCTCAGCCCCAGCATTTT. It yields the protein CASSLGGAQPQHF.

In its sample, this clonotype was seen many times. The chain recombines TRBV12-3 or TRBV12-4 with TRBJ2-5; a possible D gene is TRBD1 (6 bases). The V end lost 8 bases, the J end lost 0 bases, and 13 bases lay between the germline ends. The CDR3 extends over 14 amino acids. CDR3 region: CASELQGYQETQYF. DNA for the CDR3: TGTGCCAGCGAACTACAGGGCTACCAAGAGACCCAGTACTTC.

This clonotype occurred many times. The chain links TRBV2 to TRBJ2-5; no definite D call. CDR1 is SNHLY, CDR2 FYNNEI, per germline. The ends were cut back, 6 bases at V and 5 bases at J, with 7 bases in the middle. This CDR3 region has 11 residues. CDR3: CASRVAETQYF. Written as DNA, the CDR3 is TGTGCCAGCAGGGTAGCTGAGACCCAGTACTTC.

The chain carries TRBV11-2 and TRBJ2-7; 13 bases match TRBD2. The germline V gene encodes CDR1 SGHAT and CDR2 FQNNGV. Trimming took 3 bases from V and 4 from J; bases not matched to a gene: 0. This CDR3 region has 14 residues. CDR3: CASSLGLAGYEQYF. Written as DNA, the CDR3 is TGTGCCAGCAGCTTGGGACTAGCGGGGTACGAGCAGTACTTC.

This clonotype was seen at least ten times. The chain is built from TRBV21-1 and TRBJ2-3; TRBD1, the D gene given by the table, was not confirmed from the DNA. TRBV21-1 is an annotated pseudogene. The CDR3 loop spans 18 amino acids. CDR3 DNA sequence: TGTGCCAGCAGCAAAGCAGCGAGGACAGGAACAGACACAGATACGCAGTATTTT. The encoded protein is CASSKAARTGTDTDTQYF.

This clonotype was found many times. The rearrangement joins TRBV5-6 to TRBJ1-5; D is uncertain. Between the trimmed V and J ends, which lost 1 base and 4 bases, there was a span of 9 bases. Germline lookup yields CDR1 SGHDT and CDR2 YYEEEE. This CDR3 has 14 amino acids. In nucleotides, the CDR3 is TGTGCCAGCAGCTTGTGGAGAGATAATCAGCCCCAGCATTTT. This gives the protein CASSLWRDNQPQHF.

Only a few counts were recorded for this clonotype. The V call is TRBV27, the J call TRBJ1-2; no firm D call. The CDR3 spans 15 residues. The V end lost 6 bases, the J end lost 8 bases, and 22 bases lay between the germline ends. From germline, CDR1 is MNHEY and CDR2 SMNVEV (reference sequence). CDR3 sequence (DNA): TGTGCCAGCAGCCGGAATAGAAGGGATTCGGAAGGCTACACCTTC. It translates to CASSRNRRDSEGYTF.

This clonotype was counted only a few times. The chain has TRBV10-3 and TRBJ1-2; no clear D gene. Trimming removed 10 bases at V and 4 bases at J, with 13 bases between. CDR1 is ENHRY, CDR2 SYGVKD, per germline. The length of the CDR3 is 12 residues. The CDR3 reads CATSTASYGYTF. CDR3 in DNA: TGTGCCACTAGCACAGCCTCCTATGGCTACACCTTC.

The table lists this clonotype with many counts. The CDR3 loop is CASSVRGNYGYTF. The DNA of the CDR3 is TGTGCCAGCAGCGTCAGGGGGAACTATGGCTACACCTTC. The chain is built from TRBV12-3 or TRBV12-4 and TRBJ1-2; 7 nucleotides line up with TRBD1. Trimming took 6 bases from V and 2 from J; bases not matched to a gene: 3. There are 13 residues in the CDR3.

The sample holds many counts of this clonotype. The V and J genes are TRBV7-2 and TRBJ1-4; TRBD1 matches 8 bases. V lost 4 bases and J lost 7; bases outside the gene matches: 14. This CDR3 is 17 amino acids long. From germline, CDR1 is SGHTA and CDR2 FQGNSA. The chain's CDR3 is CASSSAPTGVGSEKLFF. The CDR3 region has the DNA TGTGCCAGCAGCTCCGCACCGACAGGGGTCGGGAGTGAAAAACTGTTTTTT.

The V and J genes are TRBV6-2 or TRBV6-3 and TRBJ2-7; a possible D gene is TRBD1 (6 bases). The germline gives CDR1 MNHEY, CDR2 SVGEGT. Trimming removed 5 bases from V and 4 bases from J, with 15 bases in between. This CDR3 has 14 amino acids. The CDR3 is CASSDGQSPYEQYF. CDR3 nucleotide sequence: TGTGCCAGCAGTGACGGACAGTCACCTTACGAGCAGTACTTC.